What follows are 17 T cell receptor beta chains derived from one specimen sequenced in a study of blood T cell repertoires in COVID-19. Clones were read by immunoSEQ multiplex PCR, and TCRdb kept only the in-frame ones, dropping some. The sample contains fewer than 350,000 clones, around four fifths of which appear only once. Sample: peripheral blood. These receptors were collected from a woman aged 45-60 years with active or convalescent COVID-19.

This rearrangement joins TRBV6-5 to TRBJ1-5, with TRBD1 as a possible D gene (5 bases). CDR3 size: 11 residues. Between the trimmed V and J ends, which lost 8 bases and 7 bases, there was a span of 9 bases. Germline V gives CDR1 MNHEY, CDR2 SVGAGI. The CDR3 loop reads CASGGNQPQHF. The CDR3, as DNA: TGTGCCAGCGGGGGGAACCAGCCCCAGCATTTT.

The chain combines TRBV7-8 with TRBJ2-7, with 9 bases aligning to TRBD2. V lost 1 base, J lost 1 base, and 8 bases stayed unmatched. This CDR3 has 17 residues. Germline V CDR1 and CDR2: SGHVS, FQNEAQ. The CDR3 coding sequence is TGTGCCAGCAGCTTAGGGCGGGGGGGACTCATATCCTACGAGCAGTACTTC. This codes for CASSLGRGGLISYEQYF.

The chain carries TRBV19 and TRBJ1-2; 11 bases map to TRBD1. Germline-derived CDR1 and CDR2 are LNHDA and SQIVND (reference sequence). The CDR3 totals 15 residues. J was trimmed by 6 bases and V by 4 bases; bases with no gene match: 7. In nucleotides, the CDR3 is TGTGCCAGTAGTAAAGGACAGGGGGCGGCTCATGGCTACACCTTC. It translates to CASSKGQGAAHGYTF.

This clone was detected many times. The genes are TRBV24-1 and TRBJ2-1, with D uncertain. The CDR3 runs to 12 residues. V lost 3 bases, J lost 10 bases, and 9 bases lay in between. CDR1 is KGHDR, CDR2 SFDVKD, per germline. Here the CDR3 reads CATSDIGWEQFF. The CDR3 DNA is TGTGCCACCAGTGATATCGGTTGGGAGCAGTTCTTC.

This rearrangement joins TRBV18 to TRBJ2-3; 9 bases are shared with TRBD2. Losses at the gene ends were 0 bases for V and 2 bases for J; bases not matched to a gene: 6. This CDR3 is 17 amino acids long. Per germline, CDR1 KGHSH and CDR2 LQKENI. CDR3 DNA sequence: TGTGCCAGCTCACCACCCCGCGGGAGGGCCGACACAGATACGCAGTATTTT. Translated, it gives CASSPPRGRADTDTQYF. The entire variable domain, with the rest obtained from reference TRBV18 and TRBJ2-3, is as follows: NAGVMQNPRHLVRRRGQEARLRCSPMKGHSHVYWYRQLPEEGLKFMVYLQKENIIDESGMPKERFSAEFPKEGPSILRIQQVVRGDSAAYFCASSPPRGRADTDTQYFGPGTRLTVL.

This chain links TRBV28 with TRBJ1-4; no definite D call. The CDR3 is made up of 14 amino acids. V lost 6 bases and J 7 bases, leaving 15 bases between the germline ends. In germline, CDR1 is MDHEN, CDR2 SYDVKM. The CDR3 DNA reads TGTGCCAGCAGGTTGGGCGGGCAAGGTGAAAAACTGTTTTTT. Residues: CASRLGGQGEKLFF.

CDR3 bases: TGTGCCAGCAGCGTCCTCGGGACAGGGTCCTACGAGCAGTACTTC. As protein: CASSVLGTGSYEQYF. The chain links TRBV7-9 to TRBJ2-7; 9 bases line up with TRBD1. The V gene end was trimmed by 5 bases and the J gene end by 1 base; junction bases not matched to a gene: 6. The germline V gene has CDR1 SEHNR and CDR2 FQNEAQ (reference sequence). The CDR3 has 15 amino acids.

This clone was counted a single time. This chain joins TRBV2 and TRBJ1-2; TRBD1 matches 9 bases. Germline assignment: CDR1 SNHLY and CDR2 FYNNEI. The V segment lost 5 bases and the J segment 6 bases; nucleotides outside the gene matches: 10. CDR3 size: 15 residues. In DNA, the CDR3 is TGTGCCAGCAGTACTTCCCTCCGGGACAGGGATGGCTACACCTTC. Translation: CASSTSLRDRDGYTF.

The chain recombines TRBV5-4 with TRBJ1-2, with 9 bases fitting TRBD1. V shed 7 bases, J shed 7 bases, and the junction held 17 bases outside the gene matches. CDR1 is SGHNT and CDR2 is YYREEE in the germline V gene (reference sequence). The CDR3 consists of 16 residues. The CDR3 loop reads CASAPPSTGGMSGYTF. In DNA, the CDR3 is TGTGCCAGCGCCCCCCCCTCAACAGGGGGCATGTCTGGCTACACCTTC.

This sequence joins TRBV7-3 and TRBJ2-3; 8 nucleotides agree with TRBD1. CDR3 length: 15 residues. Germline loops: CDR1 SGHTA, CDR2 FQGTGA. V lost 1 base, J lost 2 bases, and 2 bases stayed unmatched. The CDR3 nucleotides are TGTGCCAGCAGCTTAAGGACAGGGAACACAGATACGCAGTATTTT. This encodes CASSLRTGNTDTQYF.

The J gene is TRBJ2-5, the V gene TRBV29-1; D is possibly TRBD2 (5 bases). Per germline, CDR1 SQVTM and CDR2 ANQGSEA. V shed 3 bases and J shed 12 bases, with 8 bases lying between them. The CDR3 length is 9 residues. The CDR3 nucleotides are TGCAGCGTTGACGAGGGAAAGTACTTC. Translating it yields CSVDEGKYF.

V and J are TRBV2 and TRBJ2-1, with D perhaps TRBD1 (5 bases). The V end lost 4 bases, the J end lost 5 bases, and 12 bases lay between the germline ends. Germline-derived CDR1 and CDR2 are SNHLY and FYNNEI. This CDR3 has 14 residues. This chain's CDR3 is CASSGGRVDNEQFF. DNA for the CDR3: TGTGCCAGCAGTGGGGGCAGGGTTGACAATGAGCAGTTCTTC.

The chain employs TRBV2 and TRBJ2-2, with D perhaps matching TRBD1 (6 bases). The CDR3 runs 14 residues. Trimming shortened V by 8 bases and J by 6 bases, and 16 bases separated the two germline ends. Germline V lookup: CDR1 SNHLY, CDR2 FYNNEI. The CDR3 protein is CASSMTGGAGELFF. The CDR3, as DNA: TGTGCCAGCTCGATGACAGGAGGCGCCGGGGAGCTGTTTTTT.

In this sample, this clone turned up many times. V gene TRBV30 combines with J gene TRBJ2-7; the match to TRBD2 covers 8 bases. Germline V CDR1 and CDR2: GTSNPN, SVGIG (reference sequence). The V segment lost 3 bases and the J segment 2 bases; nucleotides outside the gene matches: 6. There are 14 residues in the CDR3. CDR3 sequence: CAWRNSGITYEQYF. The CDR3 nucleotides read TGTGCCTGGAGGAATAGCGGGATAACCTACGAGCAGTACTTC.

The CDR3 spells CASPYSNQPQHF. The CDR3 bases are TGTGCCAGCCCGTATAGCAATCAGCCCCAGCATTTT. J is TRBJ1-5 and V is TRBV27, with D hard to call. From germline, CDR1 is MNHEY and CDR2 SMNVEV (reference sequence). V was clipped by 8 bases and J by 0 bases, with 5 bases between them. This CDR3 contains 12 residues.

V usage is TRBV6-5 and J usage is TRBJ1-3, with unresolved D. Trimming shortened V by 2 bases and J by 0 bases, and 8 bases separated the two germline ends. Germline V gene sequence: CDR1 MNHEY, CDR2 SVGAGI. CDR3 size: 15 residues. CDR3 protein: CASSYGQASGNTIYF. As DNA, the CDR3 is TGTGCCAGCAGTTACGGGCAGGCCTCTGGAAACACCATATATTTT.

CDR3 loop: CASSGPAKNIQYF. The DNA for the CDR3 is TGTGCCAGCAGCGGGCCGGCCAAAAACATTCAGTACTTC. This chain uses TRBV7-2 with TRBJ2-4; no firm D call. The V end was cut by 5 bases, the J end by 1 base, with 6 bases between. CDR1 SGHTA and CDR2 FQGNSA come from the germline V gene. CDR3 length: 13 residues.